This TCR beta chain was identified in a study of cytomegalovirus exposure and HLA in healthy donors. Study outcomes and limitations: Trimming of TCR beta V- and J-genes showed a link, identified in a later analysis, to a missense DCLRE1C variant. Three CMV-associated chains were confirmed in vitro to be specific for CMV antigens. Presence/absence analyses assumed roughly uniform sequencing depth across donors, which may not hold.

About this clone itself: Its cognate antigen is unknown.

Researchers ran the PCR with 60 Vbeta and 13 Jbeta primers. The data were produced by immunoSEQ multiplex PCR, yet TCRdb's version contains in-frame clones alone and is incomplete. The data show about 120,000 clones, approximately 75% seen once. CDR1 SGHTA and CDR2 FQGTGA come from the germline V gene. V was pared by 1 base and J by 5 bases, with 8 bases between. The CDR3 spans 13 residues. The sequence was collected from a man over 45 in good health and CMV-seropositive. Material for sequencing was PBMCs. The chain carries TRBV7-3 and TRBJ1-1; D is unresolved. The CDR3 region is CASSLSEDTEAFF. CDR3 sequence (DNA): TGTGCCAGCAGCTTAAGCGAGGATACTGAAGCTTTCTTT.